What follows are 13 T cell receptor beta chains derived from one specimen sequenced in a study of shared clonotypes between healthy human individuals. TCRdb's copy holds only in-frame clones and misses some; the assay was immunoSEQ multiplex PCR. The data contain around 1.6 million clones, approximately 98% of them singletons. Input material: naive CD4+ T cells sorted from blood. Indicated subset: CD45RA+ positively selected. These receptors originate from a man in his thirties or forties in good health.

The chain recombines TRBV5-1 with TRBJ2-5, with 7 positions matching TRBD1. CDR3 length: 15 residues. CDR1 and CDR2 (germline): SGHRS, YFSETQ. V dropped 0 bases and J dropped 2; count of bases not matched to a gene: 4. The DNA for the CDR3 is TGCGCCAGCAGCTTGGGACAGGGAAATCAAGAGACCCAGTACTTC. Protein sequence: CASSLGQGNQETQYF.

The V call is TRBV10-1, the J call TRBJ1-4; D uncertain. Germline V gives CDR1 WNHNN, CDR2 SYGVQD (reference sequence). This CDR3 contains 14 residues. Trimming pared 6 bases from V and 4 bases from J, leaving 12 bases between. CDR3 nucleotide sequence: TGCGCCAGCAGCGCCGGGATGAGTAATGAAAAACTGTTTTTT. Translating it yields CASSAGMSNEKLFF.

This rearrangement joins TRBV11-2 to TRBJ2-2; D not certain. From germline, CDR1 is SGHAT and CDR2 FQNNGV. The ends were cut back, 1 base at V and 0 bases at J, with 9 bases in the middle. This CDR3 is built from 16 residues. In nucleotides, the CDR3 is TGTGCCAGCAGCTTAGGATCTCGGGCGAACACCGGGGAGCTGTTTTTT. It codes for CASSLGSRANTGELFF.

The V and J genes are TRBV15 and TRBJ2-7; no reliable D call. Trimming removed 0 bases at V and 5 bases at J, with 8 bases between. CDR1 is LNHNV and CDR2 is YYDKDF in the germline V gene (reference sequence). CDR3 size: 13 residues. CDR3 loop: CATSRDPTDEQYF. The CDR3 DNA follows: TGTGCCACCAGCAGAGACCCGACGGACGAGCAGTACTTC.

The genes are TRBV7-9 and TRBJ2-5, with D uncertain. Trimming left V 9 bases short and J 5 bases short, with 7 bases between. Germline assignment: CDR1 SEHNR and CDR2 FQNEAQ (reference sequence). This CDR3 contains 10 residues. The CDR3 reads CASDRETQYF. The CDR3 coding sequence is TGTGCCAGTGACCGGGAGACCCAGTACTTC.

This sequence joins TRBV5-4 and TRBJ1-5; 10 bases align to TRBD1. With 4 bases clipped from V and 2 bases from J, the junction kept 6 bases outside the gene matches. The CDR3 sequence is 16 residues long. Germline V lookup: CDR1 SGHNT, CDR2 YYREEE (reference sequence). CDR3 loop: CASSNRDRGGNQPQHF. The CDR3 nucleotides read TGTGCCAGCAGCAACCGGGACAGGGGTGGCAATCAGCCCCAGCATTTT.

The chain employs TRBV7-9 and TRBJ2-4, with TRBD2 matching over 10 bases. V was clipped by 5 bases and J by 7 bases; unmatched bases: 8. Germline-derived CDR1 and CDR2 are SEHNR and FQNEAQ (reference sequence). The CDR3 has 15 amino acids. This CDR3 is CASSELAGARNIQYF. The CDR3 region has the DNA TGTGCCAGCAGCGAGCTAGCGGGAGCGAGGAACATTCAGTACTTC.

The chain joins TRBV29-1 to TRBJ1-5; perhaps TRBD1 as D (5 bases). V was shortened by 8 bases and J by 4 bases, with 12 bases between the two germline ends. This CDR3 region has 12 residues. Germline-derived CDR1 and CDR2 are SQVTM and ANQGSEA. CDR3 sequence (DNA): TGCAGCACTCAGGGAGCGAATCAGCCCCAGCATTTT. This translates into CSTQGANQPQHF.

V usage is TRBV6-5 and J usage is TRBJ2-7; D not certain. The V gene's germline CDR1 is MNHEY and CDR2 SVGAGI. Trimming removed 0 bases from V and 0 bases from J, with 12 bases in between. There are 16 residues in the CDR3. In DNA form, the CDR3 reads TGTGCCAGCAGTTACTCGAGCATCGGTGTCTCCTACGAGCAGTACTTC. It translates to CASSYSSIGVSYEQYF.

The chain combines TRBV27 with TRBJ1-4; possibly TRBD1 for D (5 bases). Deletions cut 5 bases from V and 5 bases from J, with 15 bases between. Germline V lookup: CDR1 MNHEY, CDR2 SMNVEV (reference sequence). The length of the CDR3 is 15 residues. The CDR3 coding sequence is TGTGCCAGCAGTCCCCGGGGCAGTTCGAATGAAAAACTGTTTTTT. Translated, it gives CASSPRGSSNEKLFF.

The chain combines TRBV5-6 with TRBJ2-5; the match to TRBD2 covers 7 bases. V lost 5 bases and J lost 2; bases outside the gene matches: 15. The CDR3 contains 17 residues. The germline V gene has CDR1 SGHDT and CDR2 YYEEEE. The CDR3 nucleotides read TGTGCCAGCAGTTTGTGGGCTATCGGGAGGTCTCAAGAGACCCAGTACTTC. Translating gives CASSLWAIGRSQETQYF.

The V call is TRBV28, the J call TRBJ1-2; D not resolved. With 5 bases removed from V and 8 bases from J, the gap between germline ends came to 12 bases. The CDR3 is made up of 12 amino acids. From germline, CDR1 is MDHEN and CDR2 SYDVKM. CDR3 sequence reads: CASSPLPGGYTF. The CDR3 coding sequence is TGTGCCAGCAGTCCATTACCGGGGGGCTACACCTTC.

The CDR3 loop reads CASSPLVQGLGGNQPQHF. CDR3 bases: TGTGCCAGCAGCCCTCTCGTTCAGGGGCTAGGAGGCAATCAGCCCCAGCATTTT. V gene TRBV7-8 combines with J gene TRBJ1-5; D is possibly TRBD1 (6 bases). The CDR3 length is 18 residues. The V gene's germline CDR1 is SGHVS and CDR2 FQNEAQ. V was shortened by 5 bases and J by 2 bases, with 22 bases between the two germline ends.